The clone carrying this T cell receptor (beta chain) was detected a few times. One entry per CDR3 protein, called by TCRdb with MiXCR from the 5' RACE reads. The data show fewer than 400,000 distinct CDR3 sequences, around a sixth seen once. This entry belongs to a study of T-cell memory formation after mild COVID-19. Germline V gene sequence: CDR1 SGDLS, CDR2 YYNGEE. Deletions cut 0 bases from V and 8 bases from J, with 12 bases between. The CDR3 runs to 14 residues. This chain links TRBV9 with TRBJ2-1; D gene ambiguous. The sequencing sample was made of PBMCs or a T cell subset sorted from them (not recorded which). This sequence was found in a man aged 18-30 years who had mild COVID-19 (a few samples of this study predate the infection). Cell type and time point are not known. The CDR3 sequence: CASSVAPGRYEQFF. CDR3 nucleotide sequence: TGTGCCAGCAGCGTAGCCCCCGGCAGATATGAGCAGTTCTTC. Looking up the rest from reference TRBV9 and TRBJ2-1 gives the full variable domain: DSGVTQTPKHLITATGQRVTLRCSPRSGDLSVYWYQQSLDQGLQFLIQYYNGEERAKGNILERFSAQQFPDLHSELNLSSLELGDSALYFCASSVAPGRYEQFFGPGTRLTVL.